Sequencing of this T cell receptor (beta chain) was carried out in a study of CD8+ T cells in alopecia areata. Study summary: Tofacitinib therapy lasting 6 to 18 months was followed by 6 months off drug.

This CDR3 has 14 residues. With V trimmed by 3 bases and J by 6 bases, 6 bases remained unmatched. Germline values: CDR1 GTSNPN, CDR2 SVGIG (reference sequence). The treatment is: oral pan-JAK inhibitor, 5-10 mg twice daily. Once RNA had been extracted, it was reverse transcribed into cDNA to act as the sequencing template. TCRdb's copy holds only in-frame clones and misses some; the assay was immunoSEQ multiplex PCR. The sample yields some 190,000 clones, around 60% seen once. Remarks on this clone: The antigen remains undetermined.

Study-level results: Scalp clonality decreased significantly with tofacitinib, and so did expanded CD8+ clones among the top 100. Many expanded lesional clones persisted in scalp and blood during tofacitinib. Across lesional scalp, and particularly alopecia totalis/universalis, clonality surpassed that of normal scalp.

Material: CD4+ T cells sorted from blood, obtained at week 4, from a patient treated with tofacitinib. The source of this sequence is a human donor with alopecia areata. This chain uses TRBV30 with TRBJ2-1, with 9 nucleotides matching TRBD2. DNA of the CDR3: TGTGCCTGGAGATACGGGACTAGCAGCAATGAGCAGTTCTTC. It yields the protein CAWRYGTSSNEQFF.